Listed below are T cell receptor beta chains from one sample, sequenced in a study of cytomegalovirus exposure and HLA in healthy donors. The repertoire was sequenced with immunoSEQ multiplex PCR; TCRdb's copy has only in-frame clones and lacks some. The sample comprises around 170,000 clones, approximately 80% of which are singletons, and less than 2% rests with the top ten. Sample: PBMCs. These receptors came from a woman aged 18 to 35 in good health and CMV-seronegative. Both conserved end residues are part of each CDR3. D genes are given only for firm matches.

D gene | V gene | CDR3 protein
NA | TRBV11-3 | CASSLVGVPPGNTIYF
TRBD2 | TRBV18 | CASSPTSGGANEQFF
NA | TRBV13 | CASSATGNTEAFF
NA | TRBV5-4 | CASSRKQVNTEAFF
NA | TRBV6-1 | CASSERTRTEAFF
TRBD1 | TRBV10-2 | CATSTGYDYGYTF
NA | TRBV11-3 | CASSLGFRSGRVLPEAFF
TRBD2 | TRBV6-1 | CASKFGGAGNEQFF
TRBD1 | TRBV2 | CASTHPKTGSGYEQYF
TRBD1 | TRBV30 | CAWRAIQGAFTEAFF
TRBD1 | TRBV28 | CASSLREGARIISPLHF
TRBD1 | TRBV28 | CASTKTGGNEKLFF
NA | TRBV6-1 | CASSEGTINQPQHF
NA | TRBV2 | CASSEVNEQFF
NA | TRBV5-6 | CASSRTRGRNQPQHF
NA | TRBV6-6 | CASISGVGTEAFF
NA | TRBV5-4 | CASSLVPSSIQGNTEAFF
NA | TRBV11-2 | CASSLGMGRSTDTQYF
TRBD1 | TRBV6-1 | CASSVTGDNGYTF
NA | TRBV6-5 | CASSQGAEQFF
TRBD1 | TRBV7-9 | CASSRGQISPLHF
NA | TRBV6-1 | CATFLRGLGEQYF
NA | TRBV5-1 | CASSLLGQRDYTGELFF
NA | TRBV14 | CASSQVSTGEKLFF
TRBD2 | TRBV4-1 | CASSRPGTSGRLGIQETQYF
TRBD1 | TRBV6-5 | CASSYSGTGAEPQHF
NA | TRBV27 | CASSLSGRVLNQPQHF
NA | TRBV19 | CASKQGKYNSPLHF
NA | TRBV19 | CASSIGRLNTEAFF
TRBD1 | TRBV19 | CASSISGGQGRNTIYF